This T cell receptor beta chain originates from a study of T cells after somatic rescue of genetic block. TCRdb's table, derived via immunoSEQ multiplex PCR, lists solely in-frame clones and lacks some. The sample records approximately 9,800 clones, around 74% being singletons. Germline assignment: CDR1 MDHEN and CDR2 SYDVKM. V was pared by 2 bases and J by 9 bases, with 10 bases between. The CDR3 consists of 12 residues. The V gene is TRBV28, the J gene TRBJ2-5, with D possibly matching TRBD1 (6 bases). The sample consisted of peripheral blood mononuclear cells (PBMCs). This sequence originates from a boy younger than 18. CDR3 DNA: TGTGCCAGCAGTTTACCCAGGGGCCCCCAGTACTTC. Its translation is CASSLPRGPQYF. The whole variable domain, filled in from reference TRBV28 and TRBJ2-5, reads DVKVTQSSRYLVKRTGEKVFLECVQDMDHENMFWYRQDPGLGLRLIYFSYDVKMKEKGDIPEGYSVSREKKERFSLILESASTNQTSMYLCASSLPRGPQYFGPGTRLLVL.